The text below deals with one T cell receptor beta chain. Its target is not known. This CDR3 is 15 amino acids long. Germline CDR1 and CDR2: MGHRA and YSYEKL. Trimming took 1 base from V and 6 from J, leaving 13 bases between them. The data stem from a study of T cells in localized non-small cell lung cancer. Points from the study as a whole: Uninvolved adjacent lung showed higher T cell clonality than tumor. The appearance of a median approximately 57 of the top 100 tumor clones was seen in adjacent lung.

Clones were read by immunoSEQ multiplex PCR, and TCRdb kept only the in-frame ones, dropping some. Of roughly 15,000 clones listed, approximately 85% are singletons. The chain employs TRBV4-1 and TRBJ1-5; D is undetermined. The receptor was isolated from a female donor of 60 years or more with stage I squamous cell lung carcinoma. Material: peripheral blood, obtained before any cancer treatment. CDR3 residues: CASSQVFYPSQPQHF. The CDR3 nucleotides read TGCGCCAGCAGCCAAGTATTCTACCCCAGTCAGCCCCAGCATTTT.